A single T cell receptor beta chain is shown here with its context. The target antigen is unknown. Sequencing used immunoSEQ multiplex PCR; TCRdb keeps in-frame clones, though not all of them. The table lists about 130,000 clones, about 80% of them singletons. The sample belongs to a study of cytomegalovirus exposure and HLA in healthy donors. For the study at large: It was reported in a later analysis that the 95 to 150 validation repertoires used the same platform as the 650 to 800 first-cohort repertoires.

This CDR3 contains 15 residues. V was pared by 4 bases and J by 0 bases, with 10 bases between. The germline V gene has CDR1 KGHSH and CDR2 LQKENI. Study-level points and caveats: Cytomegalovirus status was reportedly diagnosed by the classifier with high sensitivity and specificity. Cytomegalovirus-associated status was assigned to more than 150 TCR beta chains.

The genes are TRBV18 and TRBJ2-1; weak D call: TRBD1 (6 bases). This TCR derives from a man aged 30 to 45 in good health and CMV-seropositive. Sequenced material: PBMCs. CDR3 protein: CASSQGDVSYNEQFF. CDR3 nucleotides: TGTGCCAGCTCACAGGGGGACGTCTCCTACAATGAGCAGTTCTTC.